Below, 5 T cell receptor beta chains from the same sample are listed, as sequenced in a study of breast tumors, draining lymph nodes, adjacent tissues (dated by TCRdb to about 2016). Lymph node samples came from the axillary draining lymph nodes of breast cancer patients. The library was built by means of multiplex PCR. The sample was run on an Illumina HiSeq 2000. TCRdb trimmed the raw reads at Q25, called clones with MiXCR and kept productive beta chains. Each entry is one CDR3 protein sequence, shown with its most common DNA and genes. The table for this sample lists some 170,000 distinct CDR3 sequences; roughly a third of them were counted only once. The top ten constitute about 3.8% of the sample. The source material was axillary lymph node tissue. These receptors all stem from a female donor with breast cancer. Some clones in this sample may be carry-over from other donors' samples.

Notes on this clonotype: A much bigger clone sits one base away, suggesting this may be a read error. The chain links TRBV3-1 to TRBJ2-5; D unclear. CDR1 LGHDT and CDR2 YNNKEL come from the germline V gene (reference sequence). The CDR3 runs 13 residues. CDR3 in amino acids: CPSSQVLQETQYF. The CDR3 nucleotides read TGTCCCAGCAGCCAAGTTCTTCAAGAGACCCAGTACTTC.

The V call is TRBV11-2, the J call TRBJ2-3, with D perhaps matching TRBD2 (6 bases). Looked up from germline, CDR1 is SGHAT and CDR2 is FQNNGV. Trimming took off 7 bases at V and 2 bases at J, with 16 bases between the two ends. The CDR3 extends over 15 amino acids. CDR3 sequence (DNA): TGTGCCAGCAACCTCCGCCGGGAGCCCACAGATACGCAGTATTTT. Translating it yields CASNLRREPTDTQYF.

This clonotype was seen at least ten times. Given a much more abundant clone one base away, this may be a read error. The chain joins TRBV20-1 to TRBJ2-7, with 10 bases fitting TRBD1. CDR1 DFQATT and CDR2 SNEGSKA come from the germline V gene (reference sequence). This CDR3 is built from 14 residues. CDR3 protein: CSAKGQGSSSEQYF. CDR3 coding DNA: TGCAGTGCAAAGGGACAGGGGTCCTCCTCCGAGCAGTACTTC.

Many counts were recorded for this clonotype. V usage is TRBV5-4 and J usage is TRBJ1-6; D unresolved. V was pared by 2 bases and J by 0 bases, with 9 bases between. This CDR3 is built from 16 residues. Germline V CDR1 and CDR2: SGHNT, YYREEE (reference sequence). The CDR3 DNA follows: TGTGCCAGCAGCTTTGCTGAGAGCTCCTATAATTCACCCCTCCACTTT. This encodes CASSFAESSYNSPLHF.

This clonotype was observed at least ten times. CDR3 residues: CASSQVHNQPQHF. The CDR3 DNA reads as TGCGCCAGCAGCCAAGTCCACAATCAGCCCCAGCATTTT. V gene TRBV4-1 combines with J gene TRBJ1-5; D gene unclear. CDR3 length equals 13 residues. Germline V gene sequence: CDR1 MGHRA, CDR2 YSYEKL. Trimming pared 1 base from V and 3 bases from J, leaving 4 bases between.